The present entry profiles one T cell receptor (beta chain) with its context. From 5'RACE with constant-segment primers came TCR alpha and TCR beta cDNA libraries that carried sample barcodes and UMIs. MiXCR was run by TCRdb on the 5' RACE reads, yielding one entry per CDR3 protein. The sample holds about 270,000 distinct CDR3 sequences; 15% are singletons and the top ten take 2.1%. These data come from a study of T-cell memory formation after mild COVID-19. The CDR3 sequence is 15 residues long. The V gene lost 0 bases and the J gene lost 10 bases, with 16 bases spanning the gap. The genes are TRBV12-3 or TRBV12-4 and TRBJ2-1; D might be TRBD2 (7 bases). This receptor was identified in an adult woman who had mild COVID-19 (a few samples of this study predate the infection). Cell type and time point are not known. The sequencing sample was made of PBMCs or a T cell subset sorted from them (not recorded which). CDR3 loop: CASSLAGGRTVEQFF. In DNA, the CDR3 is TGTGCCAGCAGTTTAGCGGGGGGGCGGACGGTAGAGCAGTTCTTC.